This TCR beta chain was recovered during a study of patients and donors after allogeneic stem cell transplantation. This clonotype was seen ten or more times. TCRdb re-analysed the RT-PCR reads in MiXCR, keeping a single row per CDR3 protein. The sample shows 15,000 to 20,000 distinct CDR3 sequences, 4.5% to 6% of them seen only once. The length of the CDR3 is 15 residues. Germline trimming cut 6 bases from V and 4 bases from J; bases unmatched to any gene: 8. The receptor was derived from a human donor who was either an allogeneic HSCT recipient or a stem cell or donor lymphocyte infusion donor (not recorded which). It is not recorded whose cells these are; they may come from a transplant donor. Material: blood, either unsorted or a sorted T cell fraction (not recorded which). J is TRBJ2-3 and V is TRBV12-3 or TRBV12-4, with 9 bases that match TRBD1. The CDR3 reads CASRAHRGPADTQYF. The CDR3 DNA sequence: TGTGCCAGCAGGGCCCACAGGGGGCCGGCAGATACGCAGTATTTT.